One sample yielded the 20 T cell receptor beta chains listed below, sequenced in a study of T cell repertoires in cytomegalovirus infection. A single record per CDR3 protein comes from TCRdb applying MiXCR to the reads. The sample lists about 340,000 distinct CDR3 sequences; about 29% were seen once. For these receptors, no antigen is known. Sequenced here: cultured PBMCs, sampled from culture after CMV antigen stimulation. These receptors were collected from a human donor in good health (CMV status not recorded). Some clones in this sample may be carry-over from other donors' samples.

V gene TRBV7-9 combines with J gene TRBJ2-7, with a weak D call TRBD2 (5 bases). Germline-derived CDR1 and CDR2 are SEHNR and FQNEAQ (reference sequence). The CDR3 is 14 residues long. V lost 1 base to trimming and J lost 0 bases, with 7 bases between them. The DNA of the CDR3 is TGTGCCAGCAGCTTAGTAGCGCTCTCCTACGAGCAGTACTTC. Protein product: CASSLVALSYEQYF.

This clonotype was counted only a few times. The rearrangement uses TRBV27 and TRBJ1-5; the D is unclear. Trimming removed 4 bases from V and 6 bases from J, with 7 bases in between. This CDR3 region has 12 residues. Per the germline V gene, CDR1 is MNHEY and CDR2 is SMNVEV (reference sequence). The CDR3 reads CASSSLGQPQHF. The CDR3 DNA is TGTGCCAGCAGTTCCCTCGGTCAGCCCCAGCATTTT.

This chain uses TRBV3-1 with TRBJ2-2; D may match TRBD1 or TRBD2 (5 bases each). The V and J ends lost 5 bases and 4 bases respectively, with 20 bases between them. Germline values: CDR1 LGHDT, CDR2 YNNKEL (reference sequence). This CDR3 contains 17 residues. The DNA of the CDR3 is TGTGCCAGCAGCTCCCGAGGGACGGGCGCCAGCACCGGGGAGCTGTTTTTT. Translated, it gives CASSSRGTGASTGELFF. Full variable domain (remainder filled in from reference TRBV3-1 and TRBJ2-2): DTAVSQTPKYLVTQMGNDKSIKCEQNLGHDTMYWYKQDSKKFLKIMFSYNNKELIINETVPNRFSPKSPDKAHLNLHINSLELGDSAVYFCASSSRGTGASTGELFFGEGSRLTVL.

This chain joins TRBV27 and TRBJ2-1; a weak D match, TRBD1 (6 bases). This CDR3 is 17 amino acids long. V gave up 4 bases and J gave up 10 bases, with 26 bases separating them. CDR1 MNHEY and CDR2 SMNVEV come from the germline V gene (reference sequence). This CDR3 is CASSSLVTGWVTGEQFF. CDR3 DNA: TGTGCCAGCAGTTCCCTGGTAACAGGGTGGGTTACAGGGGAGCAGTTCTTC.

This chain uses TRBV28 with TRBJ2-1; 11 bases match TRBD2. Trimming removed 10 bases from V and 8 bases from J; junction bases left unmatched: 22. This CDR3 region has 18 residues. Germline CDR1 is MDHEN and CDR2 is SYDVKM. CDR3 bases: TGTGCCACACACGGTAGCGGGAGGGCCGAAAGGTGGAGCCATGAGCAGTTCTTC. It specifies CATHGSGRAERWSHEQFF. The variable domain in full, completed from reference TRBV28 and TRBJ2-1, reads DVKVTQSSRYLVKRTGEKVFLECVQDMDHENMFWYRQDPGLGLRLIYFSYDVKMKEKGDIPEGYSVSREKKERFSLILESASTNQTSMYLCATHGSGRAERWSHEQFFGPGTRLTVL.

The chain combines TRBV20-1 with TRBJ2-3; 13 bases line up with TRBD2. V lost 5 bases and J lost 7; bases outside the gene matches: 9. The germline gives CDR1 DFQATT, CDR2 SNEGSKA (reference sequence). CDR3 length: 15 amino acids. In DNA, the CDR3 is TGCAGTGCTCGGCCGAGGACTAGCGGGGGTCATACGCAGTATTTT. Translation gives CSARPRTSGGHTQYF.

This clonotype showed up many times. J is TRBJ2-3 and V is TRBV25-1; 13 bases agree with TRBD2. After removal of 0 bases from V and 2 bases from J, the junction contained 5 bases not matched to a gene. The CDR3 runs to 18 residues. Germline V gene lookup returns CDR1 MGHDK and CDR2 SYGVNS. Written as DNA, the CDR3 is TGTGCCAGCAGTGAATATGAACTAGCGGGGGGGACCACAGATACGCAGTATTTT. Protein: CASSEYELAGGTTDTQYF.

This clonotype has just a few counts. This chain joins TRBV2 and TRBJ2-5; 7 positions match TRBD1. CDR3 size: 13 residues. Germline CDR1 reads SNHLY; CDR2 reads FYNNEI. With V trimmed by 3 bases and J by 3 bases, 1 base remained unmatched. The CDR3 nucleotides read TGTGCCAGCAGTGAGGGGACAGAAGAGACCCAGTACTTC. This translates into CASSEGTEETQYF.

V is TRBV18 and J is TRBJ1-1, with D maybe TRBD1 (5 bases). This CDR3 is built from 13 residues. Germline assignment: CDR1 KGHSH and CDR2 LQKENI. V lost 3 bases and J lost 3, with 8 bases in between. The CDR3 sequence: CASSPEGDTEAFF. The CDR3 region has the DNA TGTGCCAGCTCACCGGAAGGGGACACTGAAGCTTTCTTT.

This clonotype was recorded a few times. The chain uses TRBV12-3 or TRBV12-4 and TRBJ2-2, with no clear D. The CDR3 has 17 residues. Between the trimmed V and J ends, which lost 7 bases and 4 bases, there was a span of 22 bases. The CDR3 here is CASTSSWVNPSTGELFF. In nucleotides, the CDR3 is TGTGCCAGCACCTCATCGTGGGTGAACCCGAGCACCGGGGAGCTGTTTTTT.

The chain has TRBV6-6 and TRBJ2-1, with TRBD1 identical over 9 bases. The CDR3 totals 14 residues. Germline V gives CDR1 MNHNY, CDR2 SVGAGI (reference sequence). V lost 2 bases and J lost 7; bases outside the gene matches: 3. The CDR3 DNA follows: TGTGCCAGCAGTTACCGGGACAGGGAAAATGAGCAGTTCTTC. Amino acids: CASSYRDRENEQFF.

This sequence joins TRBV6-1 and TRBJ1-2, with D possibly TRBD1 on 6 matching bases. From germline, CDR1 is MNHNS and CDR2 SASEGT. V lost 7 bases and J 2 bases, leaving 11 bases between the germline ends. The CDR3 loop spans 13 amino acids. CDR3 region: CASTLRGNYGYTF. CDR3 DNA sequence: TGTGCCAGCACACTGAGGGGGAACTATGGCTACACCTTC.

The chain is built from TRBV28 and TRBJ1-1; no clear D. V gave up 6 bases and J gave up 1 base, with 9 bases separating them. Germline values: CDR1 MDHEN, CDR2 SYDVKM. The CDR3 is 13 amino acids. The CDR3 nucleotides read TGTGCCAGCAGCTTAATTACGAACACTGAAGCTTTCTTT. This codes for CASSLITNTEAFF.

This clonotype has at least ten counts. This chain joins TRBV20-1 and TRBJ2-3, with 9 bases matching TRBD1. The CDR3 is 15 residues long. The V segment lost 6 bases and the J segment 6 bases; nucleotides outside the gene matches: 13. Per germline, CDR1 DFQATT and CDR2 SNEGSKA (reference sequence). The chain's CDR3 is CSAPAWDREADTQYF. The CDR3 DNA sequence: TGCAGTGCCCCCGCGTGGGACAGGGAGGCGGATACGCAGTATTTT.

V and J are TRBV6-2 or TRBV6-3 and TRBJ1-1; D unclear. Deletions cut 6 bases from V and 3 bases from J, with 5 bases between. This CDR3 is built from 11 residues. Germline V gives CDR1 MNHEY, CDR2 SVGEGT. The CDR3 DNA reads as TGTGCCAGCAGATCGGACACTGAAGCTTTCTTT. Encoded protein: CASRSDTEAFF.

The chain recombines TRBV7-3 with TRBJ2-1, with D tentatively TRBD2 (5 bases). The CDR3 covers 14 residues. The germline V gene encodes CDR1 SGHTA and CDR2 FQGTGA. The V and J ends lost 5 bases and 8 bases respectively, with 16 bases between them. The CDR3 protein is CASSKLAAGDEQFF. The DNA for the CDR3 is TGTGCCAGCAGCAAATTAGCCGCGGGCGATGAGCAGTTCTTC. Combining the CDR3 with reference TRBV7-3 and TRBJ2-1 gives the whole variable domain GAGVSQTPSNKVTEKGKYVELRCDPISGHTALYWYRQSLGQGPEFLIYFQGTGAADDSGLPNDRFFAVRPEGSVSTLKIQRTERGDSAVYLCASSKLAAGDEQFFGPGTRLTVL.

J is TRBJ2-1 and V is TRBV20-1; 10 positions match TRBD2. With 5 bases clipped from V and 6 bases from J, the junction kept 16 bases outside the gene matches. From germline, CDR1 is DFQATT and CDR2 SNEGSKA (reference sequence). The CDR3 length is 17 residues. The CDR3 is CSARGGSGRLYVNEQFF. CDR3 in DNA: TGCAGTGCTCGAGGGGGTAGCGGGAGGCTTTATGTCAATGAGCAGTTCTTC.

V and J are TRBV9 and TRBJ1-2; possibly TRBD1 for D (5 bases). The length of the CDR3 is 14 residues. V shed 0 bases and J shed 2 bases, with 8 bases lying between them. Germline lookup yields CDR1 SGDLS and CDR2 YYNGEE. CDR3 in amino acids: CASSVGGINYGYTF. DNA of the CDR3: TGTGCCAGCAGCGTAGGGGGGATCAACTATGGCTACACCTTC.

This clonotype has a count of ten or more. V usage is TRBV7-8 and J usage is TRBJ2-1, with 11 positions matching TRBD2. This CDR3 spans 19 amino acids. Germline V gives CDR1 SGHVS, CDR2 FQNEAQ. Trimming took 5 bases from V and 0 from J; bases not matched to a gene: 12. In DNA, the CDR3 is TGTGCCAGCAGCATCGGGACTAGCGGAGATAGTCGCTCCTACAATGAGCAGTTCTTC. Translating it yields CASSIGTSGDSRSYNEQFF.

The chain uses TRBV7-3 and TRBJ1-2; 12 bases are a match to TRBD1. V was clipped by 5 bases and J by 6 bases; unmatched bases: 7. CDR1 is SGHTA, CDR2 FQGTGA, per germline. The CDR3 extends over 15 amino acids. CDR3 in DNA: TGTGCCAGCAGCGCCACCGGGACAGGGGGCCATGGCTACACCTTC. Amino acid sequence: CASSATGTGGHGYTF. Drawing the rest from reference TRBV7-3 and TRBJ1-2, the complete variable domain is GAGVSQTPSNKVTEKGKYVELRCDPISGHTALYWYRQSLGQGPEFLIYFQGTGAADDSGLPNDRFFAVRPEGSVSTLKIQRTERGDSAVYLCASSATGTGGHGYTFGSGTRLTVV.